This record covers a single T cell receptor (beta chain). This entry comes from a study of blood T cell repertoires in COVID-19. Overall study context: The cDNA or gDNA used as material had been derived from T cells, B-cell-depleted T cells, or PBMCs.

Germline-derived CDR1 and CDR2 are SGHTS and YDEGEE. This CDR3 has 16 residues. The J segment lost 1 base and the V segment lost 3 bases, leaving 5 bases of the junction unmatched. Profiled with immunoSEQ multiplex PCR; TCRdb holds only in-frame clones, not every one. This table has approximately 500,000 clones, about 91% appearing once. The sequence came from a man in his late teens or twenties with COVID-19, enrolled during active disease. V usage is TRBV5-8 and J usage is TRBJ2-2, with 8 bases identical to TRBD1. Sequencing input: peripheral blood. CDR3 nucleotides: TGTGCCAGCAGCTCACGGACAGGGTGGAACACCGGGGAGCTGTTTTTT. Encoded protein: CASSSRTGWNTGELFF.